One and the same sample provided the 22 T cell receptor beta chains below, sequenced in a study of radiotherapy plus CTLA-4 blockade in lung cancer. TCRdb's table, derived via immunoSEQ multiplex PCR, lists solely in-frame clones and lacks some. The sample has 30,000 to 35,000 clones; roughly 70% are singletons. Sequencing was performed on peripheral blood, taken from a patient treated with radiotherapy plus ipilimumab. The receptors stem from a human donor with non-small cell lung cancer who had stable disease on radiotherapy plus ipilimumab.

The V and J genes are TRBV28 and TRBJ1-5; 11 bases are shared with TRBD1. This CDR3 spans 21 amino acids. Germline assignment: CDR1 MDHEN and CDR2 SYDVKM. The ends lost 5 bases at V and 2 bases at J; junction bases unmatched: 20. The DNA of the CDR3 is TGTGCCAGCAGTCATATTGGGACAGGGGGGATGTTCAATTGGGGCAATCAGCCCCAGCATTTT. This gives the protein CASSHIGTGGMFNWGNQPQHF.

CDR3 DNA: TGTGCCAGCAGCGACAGACAGGGGTTGCCTGGCTACACCTTC. Its translation is CASSDRQGLPGYTF. The V and J genes are TRBV11-2 and TRBJ1-2; TRBD1 aligns across 8 bases. Germline values: CDR1 SGHAT, CDR2 FQNNGV. The CDR3 sequence is 14 residues long. V shed 5 bases, J shed 7 bases, and the junction held 9 bases outside the gene matches.

This chain joins TRBV13 and TRBJ1-5; 7 bases map to TRBD1. The germline V gene has CDR1 PRHDT and CDR2 FYEKMQ (reference sequence). The length of the CDR3 is 15 residues. Trimming removed 5 bases from V and 0 bases from J; junction bases left unmatched: 4. This CDR3 reads CASSRRQGSNQPQHF. The CDR3 nucleotides read TGTGCCAGCAGCCGACGACAGGGTAGCAATCAGCCCCAGCATTTT.

The V and J genes are TRBV18 and TRBJ1-2; D is uncertain. The CDR3 extends over 16 amino acids. Between the trimmed V and J ends, which lost 3 bases and 0 bases, there was a span of 14 bases. Germline lookup yields CDR1 KGHSH and CDR2 LQKENI. CDR3 amino acids: CASSPRSTQTNYGYTF. CDR3 in DNA: TGTGCCAGCTCACCCAGGTCGACACAAACTAACTATGGCTACACCTTC.

This clone showed up just once. The gene calls are TRBV11-3 and TRBJ2-1; TRBD2 matches 7 bases. This CDR3 contains 17 residues. Germline CDR1 and CDR2: SGHNT and YENEEA. V dropped 4 bases and J dropped 7; count of bases not matched to a gene: 16. CDR3 sequence: CASSSRHQLALGNEQFF. Here the CDR3 DNA reads TGTGCCAGCAGCTCTCGCCATCAACTAGCGCTTGGTAATGAGCAGTTCTTC.

The rearrangement uses TRBV10-2 and TRBJ2-1, with 12 nucleotides matching TRBD2. The germline CDR1 and CDR2 sequences are WSHSY and SAAADI. The CDR3 is 15 residues long. With V trimmed by 7 bases and J by 6 bases, 7 bases remained unmatched. The CDR3: CASTLLAGGINEQFF. The CDR3, as DNA: TGCGCCAGCACCCTACTAGCGGGAGGAATCAATGAGCAGTTCTTC.

This clone occurred a few times. The rearrangement uses TRBV4-3 and TRBJ1-2, with 10 bases lining up with TRBD1. The CDR3 contains 15 residues. After removal of 4 bases from V and 6 bases from J, the junction contained 8 bases not matched to a gene. Germline V CDR1 and CDR2: LGHNA, YSLEER. The CDR3 is CASSLARQGADGYTF. CDR3 coding DNA: TGCGCCAGCAGCCTTGCCCGACAGGGGGCGGATGGCTACACCTTC.

The chain recombines TRBV30 with TRBJ2-2; no firm D call. Germline assignment: CDR1 GTSNPN and CDR2 SVGIG (reference sequence). V lost 2 bases and J lost 1, with 5 bases in between. The CDR3 is 13 amino acids. This chain's CDR3 is CAWSTVNTGELFF. The DNA of the CDR3 is TGTGCCTGGAGTACAGTGAACACCGGGGAGCTGTTTTTT. Full variable domain (remainder filled in from reference TRBV30 and TRBJ2-2): SQTIHQWPATLVQPVGSPLSLECTVEGTSNPNLYWYRQAAGRGLQLLFYSVGIGQISSEVPQNLSASRPQDRQFILSSKKLLLSDSGFYLCAWSTVNTGELFFGEGSRLTVL.

Note on this clone: Other DNA sequences of this sample code for an identical CDR3. CDR3 nucleotides: TGTGCCAGCAGTTCCCGTATGACAGATACGCAGTATTTT. Translating gives CASSSRMTDTQYF. The J gene is TRBJ2-3, the V gene TRBV28; D ambiguous. Germline V CDR1 and CDR2: MDHEN, SYDVKM. This CDR3 region has 13 residues. V gave up 4 bases and J gave up 3 bases, with 8 bases separating them. Full variable domain (rest looked up from reference TRBV28 and TRBJ2-3): DVKVTQSSRYLVKRTGEKVFLECVQDMDHENMFWYRQDPGLGLRLIYFSYDVKMKEKGDIPEGYSVSREKKERFSLILESASTNQTSMYLCASSSRMTDTQYFGPGTRLTVL.

The chain is built from TRBV4-1 and TRBJ2-1; 11 nucleotides agree with TRBD2. Trimming removed 2 bases from V and 8 bases from J; junction bases left unmatched: 5. This CDR3 comprises 15 residues. Per the germline V gene, CDR1 is MGHRA and CDR2 is YSYEKL. CDR3 coding DNA: TGCGCCAGCAGCCAATTAGCGGGAGGGCCACATGAGCAGTTCTTC. Protein product: CASSQLAGGPHEQFF.

This clone was picked up one time. The chain has TRBV7-6 and TRBJ2-6, with D perhaps TRBD1 or TRBD2 (5 bases each). Germline V gene lookup returns CDR1 SGHVS and CDR2 FNYEAQ. CDR3 length: 18 residues. With 5 bases removed from V and 0 bases from J, the gap between germline ends came to 17 bases. DNA for the CDR3: TGTGCCAGCAGCCCGGGACCACCGCTCAGCTCTGGGGCCAACGTCCTGACTTTC. This codes for CASSPGPPLSSGANVLTF.

This sequence joins TRBV25-1 and TRBJ2-3; 7 bases align to TRBD2. This CDR3 region has 16 residues. CDR1 and CDR2 (germline): MGHDK, SYGVNS. Trimming at V came to 6 bases and at J to 3 bases, leaving 12 bases not matched to a gene. The CDR3, as DNA: TGTGCCAGCAGGGGGCTAAGGGCTAGCGGAACAGATACGCAGTATTTT. Translation: CASRGLRASGTDTQYF.

V is TRBV10-1 and J is TRBJ2-7; TRBD1 is a possible D gene (5 bases). Trimming removed 4 bases from V and 0 bases from J, with 13 bases in between. CDR1 is WNHNN, CDR2 SYGVQD, per germline (reference sequence). The CDR3 is 15 residues long. The chain's CDR3 is CASSGGDGASYEQYF. The CDR3 DNA reads TGCGCCAGCAGTGGGGGCGACGGAGCCTCCTACGAGCAGTACTTC.

V usage is TRBV5-1 and J usage is TRBJ1-3, with D hard to call. This CDR3 contains 15 residues. Trimming removed 0 bases from V and 4 bases from J, with 11 bases in between. Germline CDR1 is SGHRS and CDR2 is YFSETQ. The CDR3 nucleotides are TGCGCCAGCAGCTTGGGTCACACGATGGGAAACACCATATATTTT. Translation: CASSLGHTMGNTIYF.

The chain combines TRBV11-1 with TRBJ1-2; possible D gene TRBD1, 6 bases. The CDR3 is 13 amino acids. V dropped 4 bases and J dropped 2 bases, with 8 bases sitting between them. Per germline, CDR1 SGHAT and CDR2 FQDESV (reference sequence). This CDR3 is CASSSDSNYGYTF. As DNA, the CDR3 is TGTGCCAGCAGCTCGGACAGCAACTATGGCTACACCTTC. Full variable domain (missing parts from reference TRBV11-1 and TRBJ1-2): EAEVAQSPRYKITEKSQAVAFWCDPISGHATLYWYRQILGQGPELLVQFQDESVVDDSQLPKDRFSAERLKGVDSTLKIQPAELGDSAMYLCASSSDSNYGYTFGSGTRLTVV.

This chain joins TRBV28 and TRBJ2-3; 7 positions agree with TRBD2. There are 15 residues in the CDR3. The V and J ends lost 7 bases and 5 bases, in that order; junction bases with no gene match: 12. The V gene's germline CDR1 is MDHEN and CDR2 SYDVKM. The CDR3 coding sequence is TGTGCCAGCACCCGGGGGAGCGGGGAGGGAGATACGCAGTATTTT. It translates to CASTRGSGEGDTQYF.

This chain uses TRBV7-2 with TRBJ2-1, with 11 bases lining up with TRBD2. The CDR3 loop spans 13 amino acids. CDR1 is SGHTA and CDR2 is FQGNSA in the germline V gene. The junction had 5 bases not matched to a gene; V was cut back by 4 bases and J by 12 bases. The CDR3 loop is CASSSFLAGGQFF. The CDR3 nucleotides are TGTGCCAGCAGCTCGTTTCTAGCGGGAGGGCAGTTCTTC.

This chain joins TRBV28 and TRBJ1-1; D unresolved. V was trimmed by 5 bases and J by 8 bases, leaving 15 bases between them. Germline-derived CDR1 and CDR2 are MDHEN and SYDVKM. CDR3 length: 13 residues. The CDR3 loop reads CASSTGVPLEAFF. CDR3 sequence (DNA): TGTGCCAGCAGTACCGGGGTACCCTTAGAAGCTTTCTTT. Together with reference TRBV28 and TRBJ1-1, the CDR3 gives the full variable domain: DVKVTQSSRYLVKRTGEKVFLECVQDMDHENMFWYRQDPGLGLRLIYFSYDVKMKEKGDIPEGYSVSREKKERFSLILESASTNQTSMYLCASSTGVPLEAFFGQGTRLTVV.

There are a few counts of this clone. This chain uses TRBV4-2 with TRBJ1-4, with TRBD1 matching over 7 bases. The CDR3 runs to 16 residues. The trim removed 0 bases at V and 7 bases at J, leaving 8 bases unmatched. CDR1 is LGHNA, CDR2 YNFKEQ, per germline. CDR3 nucleotide sequence: TGTGCCAGCAGCCAAGATTTGACAGGGCCGATTGAAAAACTGTTTTTT. It encodes CASSQDLTGPIEKLFF.

The V call is TRBV19, the J call TRBJ1-3; D uncertain. This CDR3 has 16 amino acids. Germline V gene sequence: CDR1 LNHDA, CDR2 SQIVND (reference sequence). Trimming shortened V by 5 bases and J by 1 base, and 15 bases separated the two germline ends. The CDR3 DNA sequence: TGTGCCAGTAGTGTGGGGTTCGTAAGATCTGGAAACACCATATATTTT. Protein product: CASSVGFVRSGNTIYF.

This clone was detected only once. The V and J genes are TRBV4-1 and TRBJ2-3, with D uncertain. Trimming shortened V by 4 bases and J by 7 bases, and 9 bases separated the two germline ends. Germline V gene sequence: CDR1 MGHRA, CDR2 YSYEKL. The CDR3 totals 12 residues. CDR3: CASSLERYTQYF. The CDR3 coding sequence is TGCGCCAGCAGCCTCGAACGGTATACGCAGTATTTT.

This clone appeared a few times. The V call is TRBV29-1, the J call TRBJ2-1; no reliable D call. In germline, CDR1 is SQVTM, CDR2 ANQGSEA. The CDR3 loop spans 12 amino acids. Trimming removed 2 bases at V and 9 bases at J, with 11 bases between. The CDR3 is CSVESASSEQFF. The CDR3 bases are TGCAGCGTTGAATCGGCTTCCAGTGAGCAGTTCTTC.